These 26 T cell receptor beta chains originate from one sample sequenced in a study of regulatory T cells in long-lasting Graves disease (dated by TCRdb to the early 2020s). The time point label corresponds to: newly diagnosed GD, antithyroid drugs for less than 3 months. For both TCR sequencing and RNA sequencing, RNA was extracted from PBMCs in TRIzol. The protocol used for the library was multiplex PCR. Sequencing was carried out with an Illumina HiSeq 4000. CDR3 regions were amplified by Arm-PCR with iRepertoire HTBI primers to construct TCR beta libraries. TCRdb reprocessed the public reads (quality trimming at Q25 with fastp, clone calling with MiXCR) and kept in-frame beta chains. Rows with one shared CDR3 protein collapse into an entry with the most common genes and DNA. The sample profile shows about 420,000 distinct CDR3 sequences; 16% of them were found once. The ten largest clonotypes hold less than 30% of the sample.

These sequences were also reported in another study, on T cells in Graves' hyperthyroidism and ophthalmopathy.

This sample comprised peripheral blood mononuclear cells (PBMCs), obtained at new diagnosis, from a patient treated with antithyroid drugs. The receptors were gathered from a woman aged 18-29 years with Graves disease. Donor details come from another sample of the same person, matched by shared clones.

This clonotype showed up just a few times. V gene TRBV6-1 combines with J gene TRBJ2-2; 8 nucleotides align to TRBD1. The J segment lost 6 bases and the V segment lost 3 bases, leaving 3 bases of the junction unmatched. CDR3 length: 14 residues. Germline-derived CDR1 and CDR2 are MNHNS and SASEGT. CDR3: CASSEDRAPGELFF. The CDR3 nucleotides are TGTGCCAGCAGTGAGGACAGGGCCCCCGGGGAGCTGTTTTTT.

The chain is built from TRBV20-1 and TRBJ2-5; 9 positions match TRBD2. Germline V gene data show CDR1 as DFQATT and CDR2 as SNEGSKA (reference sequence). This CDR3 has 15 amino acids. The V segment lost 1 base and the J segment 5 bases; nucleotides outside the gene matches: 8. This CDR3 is CSARVLSGSKETQYF. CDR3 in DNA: TGCAGTGCTAGAGTCCTTAGCGGGAGTAAGGAGACCCAGTACTTC.

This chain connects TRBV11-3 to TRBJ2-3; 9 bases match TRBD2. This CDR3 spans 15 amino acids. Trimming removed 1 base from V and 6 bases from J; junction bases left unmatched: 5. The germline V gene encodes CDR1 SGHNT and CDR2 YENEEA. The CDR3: CASSLVLAGPDTQYF. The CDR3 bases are TGTGCCAGCAGCTTAGTGCTAGCGGGACCCGATACGCAGTATTTT.

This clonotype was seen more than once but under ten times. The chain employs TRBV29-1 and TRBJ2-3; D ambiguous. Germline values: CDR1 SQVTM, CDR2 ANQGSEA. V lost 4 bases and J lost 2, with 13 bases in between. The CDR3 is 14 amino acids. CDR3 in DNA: TGCAGCGTTGCCCCAGGCCTTCACACAGATACGCAGTATTTT. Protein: CSVAPGLHTDTQYF.

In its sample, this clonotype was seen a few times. Here the CDR3 DNA reads TGTGCCAGCAGGGATGGATTAGCGGGAGGGCCGACCACCGGGGAGCTGTTTTTT. Translation gives CASRDGLAGGPTTGELFF. The rearrangement joins TRBV2 to TRBJ2-2; 11 bases line up with TRBD2. The V gene end was trimmed by 6 bases and the J gene end by 4 bases; junction bases not matched to a gene: 13. The CDR3 covers 18 residues. From germline, CDR1 is SNHLY and CDR2 FYNNEI.

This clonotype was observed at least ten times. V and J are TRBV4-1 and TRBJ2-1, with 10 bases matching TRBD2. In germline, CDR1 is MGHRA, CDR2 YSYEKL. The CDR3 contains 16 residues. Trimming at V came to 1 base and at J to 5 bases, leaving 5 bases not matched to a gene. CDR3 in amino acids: CASSQGPGTSDNEQFF. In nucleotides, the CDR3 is TGCGCCAGCAGCCAAGGACCCGGGACTAGCGACAATGAGCAGTTCTTC.

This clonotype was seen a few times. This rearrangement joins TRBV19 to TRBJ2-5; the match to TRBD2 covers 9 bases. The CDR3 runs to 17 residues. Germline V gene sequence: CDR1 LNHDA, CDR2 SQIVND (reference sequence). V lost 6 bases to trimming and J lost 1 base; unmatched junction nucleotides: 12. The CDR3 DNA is TGTGCCAGTAGGATTAGCGGGAGCAGGGCGACCCAAGAGACCCAGTACTTC. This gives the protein CASRISGSRATQETQYF.

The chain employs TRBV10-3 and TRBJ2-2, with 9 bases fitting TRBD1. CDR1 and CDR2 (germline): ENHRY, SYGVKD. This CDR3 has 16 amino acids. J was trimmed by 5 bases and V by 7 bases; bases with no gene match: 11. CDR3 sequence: CAIKDSGTGSTGELFF. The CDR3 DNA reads TGTGCCATCAAAGACTCCGGGACAGGGTCGACCGGGGAGCTGTTTTTT.

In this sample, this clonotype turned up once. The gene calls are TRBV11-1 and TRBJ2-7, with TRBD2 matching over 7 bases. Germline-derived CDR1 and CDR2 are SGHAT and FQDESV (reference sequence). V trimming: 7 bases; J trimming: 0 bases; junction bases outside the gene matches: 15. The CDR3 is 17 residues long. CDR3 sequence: CASTPSERGGRSYEQYF. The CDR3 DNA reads TGTGCCAGCACCCCTAGCGAGCGGGGCGGCCGCTCCTACGAGCAGTACTTC.

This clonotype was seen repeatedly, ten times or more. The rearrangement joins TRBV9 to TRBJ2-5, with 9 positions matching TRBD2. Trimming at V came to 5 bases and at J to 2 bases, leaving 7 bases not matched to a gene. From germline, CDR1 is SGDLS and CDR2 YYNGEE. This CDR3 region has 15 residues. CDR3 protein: CASSFSGSRQETQYF. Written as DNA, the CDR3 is TGTGCCAGCAGTTTTAGCGGGAGTCGACAAGAGACCCAGTACTTC.

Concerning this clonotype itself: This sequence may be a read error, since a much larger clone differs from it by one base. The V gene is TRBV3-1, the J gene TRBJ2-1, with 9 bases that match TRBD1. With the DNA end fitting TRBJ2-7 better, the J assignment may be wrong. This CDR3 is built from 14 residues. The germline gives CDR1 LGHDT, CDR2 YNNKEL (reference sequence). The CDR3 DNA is TGTGCCAGCAGCTGGACAGGGGCGGGGAATGAGCAGTACTTC. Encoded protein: CASSWTGAGNEQYF.

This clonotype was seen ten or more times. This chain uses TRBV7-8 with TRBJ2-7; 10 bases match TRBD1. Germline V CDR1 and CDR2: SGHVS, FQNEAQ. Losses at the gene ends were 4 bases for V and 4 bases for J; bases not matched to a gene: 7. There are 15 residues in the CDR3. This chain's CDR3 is CASSSGQGGGYEQYF. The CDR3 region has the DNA TGTGCCAGCAGCTCTGGACAGGGGGGTGGATACGAGCAGTACTTC. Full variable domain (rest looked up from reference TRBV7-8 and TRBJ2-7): GAGVSQSPRYKVAKRGQDVALRCDPISGHVSLFWYQQALGQGPEFLTYFQNEAQLDKSGLPSDRFFAERPEGSVSTLKIQRTQQEDSAVYLCASSSGQGGGYEQYFGPGTRLTVT.

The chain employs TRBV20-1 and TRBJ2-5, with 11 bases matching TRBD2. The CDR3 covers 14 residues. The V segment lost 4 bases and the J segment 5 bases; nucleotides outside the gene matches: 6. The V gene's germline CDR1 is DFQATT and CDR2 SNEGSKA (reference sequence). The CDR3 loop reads CSATATSGVETQYF. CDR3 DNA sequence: TGCAGTGCTACCGCGACTAGCGGGGTTGAGACCCAGTACTTC.

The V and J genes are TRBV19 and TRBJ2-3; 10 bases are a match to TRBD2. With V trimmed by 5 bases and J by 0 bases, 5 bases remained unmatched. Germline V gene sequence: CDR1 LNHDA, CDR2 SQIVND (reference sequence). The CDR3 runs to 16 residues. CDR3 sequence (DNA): TGTGCCAGTAGTTCTCCAGCGGGAGGGAGCACAGATACGCAGTATTTT. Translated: CASSSPAGGSTDTQYF. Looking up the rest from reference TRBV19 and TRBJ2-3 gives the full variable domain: DGGITQSPKYLFRKEGQNVTLSCEQNLNHDAMYWYRQDPGQGLRLIYYSQIVNDFQKGDIAEGYSVSREKKESFPLTVTSAQKNPTAFYLCASSSPAGGSTDTQYFGPGTRLTVL.

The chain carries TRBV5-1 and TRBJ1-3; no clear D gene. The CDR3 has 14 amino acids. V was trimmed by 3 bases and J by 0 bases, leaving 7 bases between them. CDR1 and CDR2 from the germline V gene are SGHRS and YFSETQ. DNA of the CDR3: TGCGCCAGCAGCTCCAGTAGCTCTGGAAACACCATATATTTT. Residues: CASSSSSSGNTIYF.

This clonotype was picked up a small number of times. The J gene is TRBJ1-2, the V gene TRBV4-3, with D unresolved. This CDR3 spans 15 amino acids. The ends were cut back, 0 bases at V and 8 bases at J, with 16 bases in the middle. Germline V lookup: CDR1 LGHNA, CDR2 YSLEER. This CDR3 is CASSQEELGSNGYTF. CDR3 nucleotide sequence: TGCGCCAGCAGCCAAGAGGAGCTGGGGTCCAACGGCTACACCTTC.

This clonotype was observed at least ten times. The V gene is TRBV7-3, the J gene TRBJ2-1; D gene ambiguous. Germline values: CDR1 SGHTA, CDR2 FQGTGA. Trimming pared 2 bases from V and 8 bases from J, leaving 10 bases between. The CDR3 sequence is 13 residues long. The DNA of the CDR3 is TGTGCCAGCAGCTTATACAAATCGTATGAGCAGTTCTTC. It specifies CASSLYKSYEQFF.

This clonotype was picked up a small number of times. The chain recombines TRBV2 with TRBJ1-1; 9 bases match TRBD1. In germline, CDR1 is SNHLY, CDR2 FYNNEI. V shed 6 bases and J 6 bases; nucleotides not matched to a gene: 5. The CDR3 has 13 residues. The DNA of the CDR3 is TGTGCCAGCAGGGGGACAGGGCGATCTGAAGCTTTCTTT. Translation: CASRGTGRSEAFF. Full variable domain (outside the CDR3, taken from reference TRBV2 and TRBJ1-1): EPEVTQTPSHQVTQMGQEVILRCVPISNHLYFYWYRQILGQKVEFLVSFYNNEISEKSEIFDDQFSVERPDGSNFTLKIRSTKLEDSAMYFCASRGTGRSEAFFGQGTRLTVV.

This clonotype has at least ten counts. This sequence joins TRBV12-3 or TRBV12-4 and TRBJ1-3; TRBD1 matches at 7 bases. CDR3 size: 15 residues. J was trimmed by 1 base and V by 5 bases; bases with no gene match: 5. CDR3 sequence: CASSVTGESGNTIYF. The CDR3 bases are TGTGCCAGCAGTGTTACAGGGGAATCTGGAAACACCATATATTTT.

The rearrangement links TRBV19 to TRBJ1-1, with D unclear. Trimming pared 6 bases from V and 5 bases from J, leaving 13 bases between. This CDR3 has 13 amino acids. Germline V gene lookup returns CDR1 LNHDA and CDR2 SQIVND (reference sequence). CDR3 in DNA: TGTGCCAGTAGCATGGAAGGGTGGACTGAAGCTTTCTTT. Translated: CASSMEGWTEAFF.

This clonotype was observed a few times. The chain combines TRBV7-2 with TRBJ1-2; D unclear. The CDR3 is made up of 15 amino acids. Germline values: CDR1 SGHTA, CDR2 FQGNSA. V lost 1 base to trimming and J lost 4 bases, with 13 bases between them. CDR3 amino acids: CASSLVSLSTYGYTF. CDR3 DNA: TGTGCCAGCAGCTTAGTTTCTCTATCAACCTATGGCTACACCTTC.

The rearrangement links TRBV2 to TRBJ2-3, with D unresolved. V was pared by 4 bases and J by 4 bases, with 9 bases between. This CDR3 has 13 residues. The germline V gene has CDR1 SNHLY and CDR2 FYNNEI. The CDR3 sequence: CASSGMGSDTQYF. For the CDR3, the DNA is TGTGCCAGCAGTGGTATGGGCTCAGATACGCAGTATTTT.

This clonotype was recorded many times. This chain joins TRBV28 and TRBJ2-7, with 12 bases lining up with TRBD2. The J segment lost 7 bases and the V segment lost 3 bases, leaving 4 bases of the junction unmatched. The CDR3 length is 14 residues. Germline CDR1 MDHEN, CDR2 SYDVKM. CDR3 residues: CASSFGLAGYEQYF. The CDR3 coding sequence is TGTGCCAGCAGTTTTGGACTAGCGGGATATGAGCAGTACTTC.

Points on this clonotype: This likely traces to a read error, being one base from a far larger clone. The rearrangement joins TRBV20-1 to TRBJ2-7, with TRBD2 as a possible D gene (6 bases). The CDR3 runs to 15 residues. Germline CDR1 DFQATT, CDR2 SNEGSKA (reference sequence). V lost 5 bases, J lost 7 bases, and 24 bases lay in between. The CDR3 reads CSAYYGEDQGDEQYF. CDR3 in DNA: TGCAGTGCTTACTATGGGGAGGATCAGGGCGATGAGCAGTACTTC.

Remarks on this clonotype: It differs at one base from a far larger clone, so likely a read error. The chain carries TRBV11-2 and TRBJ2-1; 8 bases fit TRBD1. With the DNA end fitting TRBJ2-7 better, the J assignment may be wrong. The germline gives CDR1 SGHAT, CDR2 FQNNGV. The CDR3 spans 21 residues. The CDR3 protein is CASSLVPPGQVLLLSYNEQYF. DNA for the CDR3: TGTGCCAGCAGCTTAGTCCCGCCGGGACAGGTTCTCCTCCTTTCCTACAATGAGCAGTACTTC.

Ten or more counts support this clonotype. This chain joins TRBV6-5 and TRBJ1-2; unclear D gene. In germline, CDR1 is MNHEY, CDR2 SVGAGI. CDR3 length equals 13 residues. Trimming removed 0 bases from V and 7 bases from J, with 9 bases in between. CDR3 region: CASSYSAPGGYTF. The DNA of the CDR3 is TGTGCCAGCAGTTACTCAGCCCCGGGTGGCTACACCTTC.